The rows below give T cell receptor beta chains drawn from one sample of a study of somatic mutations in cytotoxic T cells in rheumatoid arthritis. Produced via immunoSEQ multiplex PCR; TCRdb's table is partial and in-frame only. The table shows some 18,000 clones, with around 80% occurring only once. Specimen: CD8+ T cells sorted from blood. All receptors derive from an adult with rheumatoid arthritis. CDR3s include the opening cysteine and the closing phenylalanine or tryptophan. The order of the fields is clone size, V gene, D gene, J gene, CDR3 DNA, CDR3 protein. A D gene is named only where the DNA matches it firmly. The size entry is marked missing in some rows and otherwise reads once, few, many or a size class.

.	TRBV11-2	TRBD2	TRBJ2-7	TGTGCCAGCAGTGATACTAGCGGATCCTACGAGCAGTACTTC	CASSDTSGSYEQYF
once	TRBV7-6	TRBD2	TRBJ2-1	TGTGCCAGCAGCTTATTGGCGGGAGGGAATTTTTACAATGAGCAGTTCTTC	CASSLLAGGNFYNEQFF
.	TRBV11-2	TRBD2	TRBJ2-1	TGTGCCAGCAGCAGCCGGACTAGCGGGGGGTACAATGAGCAGTTCTTC	CASSSRTSGGYNEQFF
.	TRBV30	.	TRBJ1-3	TGTGCCTGGGGCACAACGGGTCCTGGAAACACCATATATTTT	CAWGTTGPGNTIYF
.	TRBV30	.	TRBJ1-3	TGTGCCTTCTCTGGAAACACCATATATTTT	CAFSGNTIYF
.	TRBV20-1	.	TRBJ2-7	TGCAGTGCTAGATTTGGGTACGAGCAGTACTTC	CSARFGYEQYF
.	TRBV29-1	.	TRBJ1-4	TGCAGCGTTGAAGATCAGTGGGACGCAGCTTGGTTT	CSVEDQWDAAWF
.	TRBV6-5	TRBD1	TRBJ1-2	TGTGCCAGCAGTTGGGGGACAGACAATGGCTACACCTTC	CASSWGTDNGYTF
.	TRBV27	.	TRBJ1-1	TGTGCCAGCAGTTTAAGCTTTGCGAACACTGAAGCTTTCTTT	CASSLSFANTEAFF
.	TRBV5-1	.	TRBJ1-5	TGCGCCAGCAGCTTGCTAGGGCATAGCAATCAGCCCCAGCATTTT	CASSLLGHSNQPQHF
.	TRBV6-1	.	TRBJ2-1	TGTGCCAGCAGTGAGGCCGGGACTCTCAACAATGAGCAGTTCTTC	CASSEAGTLNNEQFF
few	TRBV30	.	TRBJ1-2	TGTGCCTGGAGTCCAACAGGGTCAGGCGGCTACACCTTC	CAWSPTGSGGYTF
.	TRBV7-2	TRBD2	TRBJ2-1	TGTGCCAGCAGCTTAACGGGACTAGTTATCGACAATGAGCAGTTCTTC	CASSLTGLVIDNEQFF
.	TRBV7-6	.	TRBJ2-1	TGTGCCAGCAGCCCAGGGGACGTTGACAATGAGCAGTTCTTC	CASSPGDVDNEQFF
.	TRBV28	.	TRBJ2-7	TGTGCCAGCAGTTTAGCGGGCAGGGAGCAGTACTTC	CASSLAGREQYF
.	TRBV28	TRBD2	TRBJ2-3	TGTGCCAGCACTTGGGAGCGGGGGGCGGGCACAGATACGCAGTATTTT	CASTWERGAGTDTQYF
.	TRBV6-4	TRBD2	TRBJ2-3	TGTGCCAGCAGTGACGGTCAGGCGGGGGGGAATACGCAGTATTTT	CASSDGQAGGNTQYF
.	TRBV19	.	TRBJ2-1	TGTGCCAGTAGTATGTCCAACTACAATGAGCAGTTCTTC	CASSMSNYNEQFF
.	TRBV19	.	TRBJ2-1	TGTGCCAGTAGCCCTGGGACACCGGGCGTTGAGCAGTTCTTC	CASSPGTPGVEQFF
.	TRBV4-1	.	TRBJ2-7	TGCGCCAGCAGCTTGAGGGGGGTCCCCTACGAGCAGTACTTC	CASSLRGVPYEQYF
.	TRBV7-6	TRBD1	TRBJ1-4	TGTGCCAGCAGCTTATATATGGGAGACAGGGGTAATGAAAAACTGTTTTTT	CASSLYMGDRGNEKLFF
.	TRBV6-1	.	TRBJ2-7	TGTGCCAGCAGTAATTACGAGCAGTACTTC	CASSNYEQYF
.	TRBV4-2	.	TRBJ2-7	TGTGCCAGCAGCCGAGGGGCCAGGGTTGACGAGCAGTACTTC	CASSRGARVDEQYF
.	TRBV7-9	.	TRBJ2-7	TGTGCCAGCTCGGGGAGTACCTACGAGCAGTACTTC	CASSGSTYEQYF
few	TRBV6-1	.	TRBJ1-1	TGTGCCAGCAGTGAAGGCTTGGAGAACACTGAAGCTTTCTTT	CASSEGLENTEAFF
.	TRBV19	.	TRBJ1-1	TGTGCCAGTAGACAGGTGAACACTGAAGCTTTCTTT	CASRQVNTEAFF
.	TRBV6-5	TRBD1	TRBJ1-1	TGTGCCAGCAGGGGACAGGGGACTGAAGCTTTCTTT	CASRGQGTEAFF
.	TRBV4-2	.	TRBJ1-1	TGTGCCAGCAGCCAATCAGGGAAGGCTTTCTTT	CASSQSGKAFF
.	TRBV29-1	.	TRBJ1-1	TGCAGCGCCCGGGGTAGCCGGGATGCGCCTGAAGCTTTCTTT	CSARGSRDAPEAFF
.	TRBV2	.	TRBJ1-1	TGTGCCAGCAAGTGGAACACTGAAGCTTTCTTT	CASKWNTEAFF
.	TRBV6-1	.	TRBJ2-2	TGTGCCAGCTCAGTGGCAGACACCGGGGAGCTGTTTTTT	CASSVADTGELFF
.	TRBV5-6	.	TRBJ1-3	TGTGCCAGCAGCTTGGGGCCGGGAGGTCCTGGAAACACCATATATTTT	CASSLGPGGPGNTIYF